The present entry profiles one T cell receptor beta chain with its context. Its cognate antigen is unknown. The germline V gene encodes CDR1 KGHSH and CDR2 LQKENI. The V end lost 3 bases, the J end lost 1 base, and 6 bases lay between the germline ends. The CDR3 is 13 amino acids. The method was immunoSEQ multiplex PCR; TCRdb's version includes in-frame clones alone and lacks a portion of them. This table holds approximately 40,000 clones, over 55% found once. Patients with chemo-refractory metastatic non-small-cell lung cancer received focal radiation plus CTLA-4 blockade with ipilimumab. The source of the sample is a study of radiotherapy plus CTLA-4 blockade in lung cancer. Study background: Objective responses were observed in approximately 20% of patients, and disease control was achieved by roughly 29%.

Findings of the study overall: Reportedly, early blood T cell clone dynamics best predicted response, with interferon-beta. Clones derived from tumor TCRs expanded in blood after radiotherapy plus ipilimumab.

The sequence was obtained from a human donor with non-small cell lung cancer who had stable disease on radiotherapy plus ipilimumab. This sequence joins TRBV18 and TRBJ1-1; D gene ambiguous. This sample comprised peripheral blood, obtained from a patient treated with radiotherapy plus ipilimumab. This CDR3 is CASSPGPNTEAFF. As DNA, the CDR3 is TGTGCCAGCTCACCTGGGCCGAACACTGAAGCTTTCTTT.